A selection of T cell receptor beta chains follows, all from one sample in a study of human T cells and chemical hapten exposure. TCRdb re-called the RACE reads through MiXCR, storing one row per CDR3 protein. This table has some 38,000 distinct CDR3 sequences, 7.6% appearing once. Sequencing was performed on whole blood, taken in connection with sensitization to the hapten diphenylcyclopropenone (DPC). Receptors originate from a woman aged 45 to 65 with alopecia areata. Some clones in this sample may be carry-over from other donors' samples. Both conserved end residues are part of each CDR3. The D gene is left open where the match is weak. Rows may omit the clone size; those that give it use once, few, many or a size class.

J gene	V gene	D gene	clone size	CDR3 protein	CDR3 DNA
TRBJ2-5	TRBV7-2	-	few	CASSLGSGQETQYF	TGTGCCAGCAGCTTAGGCTCAGGACAAGAGACCCAGTACTTC
TRBJ2-7	TRBV5-1	-	-	CASSDGRGAQYF	TGCGCCAGCAGCGATGGCCGGGGGGCGCAGTACTTC
TRBJ2-6	TRBV6-2/TRBV6-3	-	-	CASSRLFRAGANVLTF	TGTGCCAGCAGCCGCCTATTTAGGGCCGGGGCCAACGTCCTGACTTTC
TRBJ2-7	TRBV12-3/TRBV12-4	TRBD2	-	CASSQGTSKTYF	TGTGCCAGCTCACAAGGGACTAGCAAAACTTACTTC
TRBJ1-5	TRBV7-9	-	many	CASSLDNQPQHF	TGTGCCAGCAGCCTTGACAATCAGCCCCAGCATTTT
TRBJ1-1	TRBV28	-	many	CASSFGQGFTDGNTEAFF	TGTGCCAGCAGTTTCGGGCAGGGATTTACGGACGGGAACACTGAAGCTTTCTTT
TRBJ1-2	TRBV6-5	-	-	CASSYTFSEGYTF	TGTGCCAGCAGTTACACATTTTCTGAGGGCTACACCTTC
TRBJ1-5	TRBV3-1	-	many	CASSQDRLRPQHF	TGTGCCAGCAGCCAAGACAGGCTTCGACCCCAGCATTTT
TRBJ2-7	TRBV29-1	-	-	CSARTNSYEQYF	TGCAGCGCCAGGACCAATTCCTACGAGCAGTACTTC
TRBJ1-2	TRBV3-1	-	-	CASSQVVGDGYTF	TGTGCCAGCAGCCAAGTAGTAGGAGATGGCTACACCTTC
TRBJ1-1	TRBV5-1	-	many	CASSLNLLNTEAFF	TGCGCCAGCAGCTTGAATCTCCTCAACACTGAAGCTTTCTTT
TRBJ1-5	TRBV6-6	TRBD1	many	CASSYGTGVQPQHF	TGTGCCAGCAGTTACGGGACAGGGGTTCAGCCCCAGCATTTT
TRBJ2-7	TRBV12-3/TRBV12-4	-	many	CASSPTAGAYEQYF	TGTGCCAGCAGTCCCACTGCCGGTGCCTACGAGCAGTACTTC
TRBJ2-1	TRBV6-5	TRBD2	few	CASSYSGRAHNEQFF	TGTGCCAGCAGTTACAGCGGGAGGGCCCACAATGAGCAGTTCTTC
TRBJ2-1	TRBV5-1	-	many	CASSLGASDEQFF	TGCGCCAGCAGCTTGGGGGCGAGCGATGAGCAGTTCTTC
TRBJ2-6	TRBV25-1	-	-	CASSEYIVLTF	TGTGCCAGCAGTGAATATATCGTCCTGACTTTC
TRBJ1-1	TRBV7-2	-	many	CASSFTVGGAEAFF	TGTGCCAGCAGTTTTACAGTCGGGGGGGCTGAAGCTTTCTTT
TRBJ2-2	TRBV29-1	TRBD1	many	CSGQGSNTGELFF	TGCAGCGGACAGGGATCGAACACCGGGGAGCTGTTTTTT
TRBJ1-5	TRBV11-2	-	few	CASSEDGDQPQHF	TGTGCCAGCTCGGAAGACGGAGATCAGCCCCAGCATTTT
TRBJ2-2	TRBV7-2	TRBD2	-	CATTRRTSANTGELFF	TGTGCCACCACCCGGCGGACTAGCGCGAACACCGGGGAGCTGTTTTTT
TRBJ2-1	TRBV29-1	-	many	CSVLGSTYNEQFF	TGCAGCGTACTCGGGAGCACCTACAATGAGCAGTTCTTC
TRBJ2-3	TRBV11-3	-	many	CASSLDLDTDTQYF	TGTGCCAGCAGCTTAGATCTTGACACAGATACGCAGTATTTT
TRBJ2-7	TRBV19	-	few	CASSISSPGNDEQYF	TGTGCCAGTAGTATTAGTTCCCCGGGGAACGACGAGCAGTACTTC
TRBJ2-1	TRBV11-2	-	many	CASSLESLSRNEQFF	TGTGCCAGCAGCTTAGAAAGTCTGTCCCGGAATGAGCAGTTCTTC
TRBJ2-1	TRBV11-2	-	many	CASSSYSYNEQFF	TGTGCCAGCAGCTCCTACTCCTACAATGAGCAGTTCTTC
TRBJ1-5	TRBV7-8	-	-	CASSVGTFSSSSNQPQHF	TGTGCCAGCAGCGTAGGGACCTTTTCTAGTTCTAGCAATCAGCCCCAGCATTTT
TRBJ1-2	TRBV2	-	many	CASTPRTDGYTF	TGTGCCAGCACCCCAAGGACAGATGGCTACACCTTC